The 16 T cell receptor beta chains given below trace back to one sample, sequenced in a study of T cell clones after liver transplantation. Sequencing was performed with immunoSEQ multiplex PCR; in TCRdb, only in-frame clones are kept and a portion is missing. The repertoire holds some 120,000 clones, with 75% to 95% as singletons. The source material was CD4+ T cells from blood, sampled 12 months after liver transplant. The receptors shown here come from a human patient who received a liver transplant. Part of the T cells may come from the graft donor.

The chain employs TRBV6-5 and TRBJ2-7; D might be TRBD2 (5 bases). V lost 6 bases, J lost 2 bases, and 8 bases lay in between. This CDR3 spans 12 amino acids. The V gene's germline CDR1 is MNHEY and CDR2 SVGAGI. CDR3: CASSPGTYEQYF. The CDR3 region has the DNA TGTGCCAGCAGCCCGGGAACCTACGAGCAGTACTTC.

The V and J genes are TRBV2 and TRBJ2-1; the D call may be TRBD1 or TRBD2 (6 bases each). The CDR3 is made up of 13 amino acids. The V end lost 3 bases, the J end lost 6 bases, and 9 bases lay between the germline ends. Per the germline V gene, CDR1 is SNHLY and CDR2 is FYNNEI. CDR3 residues: CASSDGGRNEQFF. In DNA form, the CDR3 reads TGTGCCAGCAGTGATGGGGGGCGCAATGAGCAGTTCTTC.

The chain has TRBV18 and TRBJ2-2; D remains unclear. Between the trimmed V and J ends, which lost 8 bases and 0 bases, there was a span of 10 bases. The CDR3 is 14 residues long. Germline CDR1 KGHSH, CDR2 LQKENI. The CDR3, as DNA: TGTGCCAGCGCTTTGGGTGCGAACACCGGGGAGCTGTTTTTT. Amino acid sequence: CASALGANTGELFF.

V is TRBV27 and J is TRBJ2-1; D is perhaps TRBD1 or TRBD2 (5 bases each). The CDR3 is made up of 16 amino acids. V dropped 5 bases and J dropped 2 bases, with 16 bases sitting between them. Germline CDR1 MNHEY, CDR2 SMNVEV (reference sequence). The chain's CDR3 is CASSRTGTQAYNEQFF. In nucleotides, the CDR3 is TGTGCCAGCAGTCGTACCGGGACGCAAGCCTACAATGAGCAGTTCTTC.

The DNA for the CDR3 is TGTGCCAGCATAAAGGATCGGGGGTCCTACAATGAGCAGTTCTTC. Translation gives CASIKDRGSYNEQFF. V usage is TRBV27 and J usage is TRBJ2-1; D possibly corresponds to TRBD2 (6 bases). This CDR3 comprises 15 residues. Trimming stripped 7 bases from V and 1 base from J, with 14 bases between. Germline CDR1 is MNHEY and CDR2 is SMNVEV (reference sequence).

The chain carries TRBV2 and TRBJ1-6, with D unclear. The CDR3 has 11 amino acids. Germline CDR1 SNHLY, CDR2 FYNNEI. V was pared by 2 bases and J by 11 bases, with 4 bases between. The CDR3 coding sequence is TGTGCCAGCAGTGAACGAGCACCCCTCCACTTT. Protein sequence: CASSERAPLHF.

V usage is TRBV7-2 and J usage is TRBJ2-2; D is possibly TRBD1 or TRBD2 (5 bases each). The CDR3 is made up of 13 amino acids. V lost 3 bases, J lost 6 bases, and 8 bases lay in between. CDR1 SGHTA and CDR2 FQGNSA come from the germline V gene. The CDR3 spells CASSLGPAGELFF. CDR3 sequence (DNA): TGTGCCAGCAGCTTGGGACCAGCCGGGGAGCTGTTTTTT.

The chain recombines TRBV6-1 with TRBJ2-3; weak D call: TRBD1 (6 bases). The germline V and J ends were trimmed by 0 bases and 1 base, with 14 bases remaining between them. Germline V gene sequence: CDR1 MNHNS, CDR2 SASEGT. The CDR3 is 17 amino acids. The DNA for the CDR3 is TGTGCCAGCAGTGAAGCACAGGGTGGATTCGGCACAGATACGCAGTATTTT. Protein: CASSEAQGGFGTDTQYF.

This clone has only one observation. This chain links TRBV11-3 with TRBJ2-7, with a weak D call TRBD2 (7 bases). The CDR3 contains 13 residues. Germline CDR1 is SGHNT and CDR2 is YENEEA. V was clipped by 9 bases and J by 4 bases, with 16 bases between them. The CDR3 bases are TGTGCCAGTGAGGGGCGGGGGCATTACGAGCAGTACTTC. This sequence encodes CASEGRGHYEQYF.

The chain's CDR3 is CASRITSGGQETQYF. The CDR3 region has the DNA TGTGCCAGCAGAATCACAAGCGGGGGCCAAGAGACCCAGTACTTC. The V call is TRBV2, the J call TRBJ2-5; 8 nucleotides align to TRBD2. Germline-derived CDR1 and CDR2 are SNHLY and FYNNEI. This CDR3 is built from 15 residues. V gave up 6 bases and J gave up 1 base; unmatched junction bases: 7.

V is TRBV11-2 and J is TRBJ1-1; possibly TRBD1 for D (5 bases). V was clipped by 10 bases and J by 2 bases, with 11 bases between them. The CDR3 has 12 amino acids. Germline V gene lookup returns CDR1 SGHAT and CDR2 FQNNGV. The CDR3 loop reads CAIPGGNTEAFF. The CDR3 DNA reads TGTGCCATCCCGGGGGGTAACACTGAAGCTTTCTTT.

Only a few counts were recorded for this clone. The chain couples TRBV4-1 to TRBJ1-5, with TRBD1 matching 7 bases. Losses at the gene ends were 1 base for V and 2 bases for J; bases not matched to a gene: 5. The V gene's germline CDR1 is MGHRA and CDR2 YSYEKL. There are 16 residues in the CDR3. The DNA for the CDR3 is TGCGCCAGCAGCCAAGCAACAGGGGCTGGCAATCAGCCCCAGCATTTT. Translation gives CASSQATGAGNQPQHF.

This sequence joins TRBV2 and TRBJ2-7; a possible D gene is TRBD1 (6 bases). V dropped 9 bases and J dropped 7 bases, with 22 bases sitting between them. There are 14 residues in the CDR3. Germline CDR1 SNHLY, CDR2 FYNNEI. The CDR3 DNA reads as TGTGCCAGAGAGGGGGTTAGGGGCCTCCCGGAGCAGTACTTC. Protein sequence: CAREGVRGLPEQYF.

The V gene is TRBV7-2, the J gene TRBJ1-1; D is unresolved. Germline values: CDR1 SGHTA, CDR2 FQGNSA. CDR3 length: 13 amino acids. Trimming took off 0 bases at V and 11 bases at J, with 13 bases between the two ends. The CDR3 DNA reads TGTGCCAGCAGCTTAGCCGTCGTCAGTCCGGCTTTCTTT. As protein: CASSLAVVSPAFF.

This clone appeared once. The V call is TRBV6-5, the J call TRBJ2-5; a weak D match, TRBD1 (5 bases). The CDR3 spans 14 residues. Trimming took off 5 bases at V and 4 bases at J, with 14 bases between the two ends. Germline CDR1 and CDR2: MNHEY and SVGAGI. The CDR3 nucleotides are TGTGCCAGCAGTCCCCCAGGGCTGGGAGAGACCCAGTACTTC. Protein sequence: CASSPPGLGETQYF.

The V call is TRBV6-1, the J call TRBJ1-2; D is undetermined. V was trimmed by 1 base and J by 0 bases, leaving 6 bases between them. In germline, CDR1 is MNHNS, CDR2 SASEGT. This CDR3 region has 14 residues. CDR3 sequence: CASSEVASNYGYTF. The CDR3 nucleotides read TGTGCCAGCAGTGAAGTGGCTTCTAACTATGGCTACACCTTC.